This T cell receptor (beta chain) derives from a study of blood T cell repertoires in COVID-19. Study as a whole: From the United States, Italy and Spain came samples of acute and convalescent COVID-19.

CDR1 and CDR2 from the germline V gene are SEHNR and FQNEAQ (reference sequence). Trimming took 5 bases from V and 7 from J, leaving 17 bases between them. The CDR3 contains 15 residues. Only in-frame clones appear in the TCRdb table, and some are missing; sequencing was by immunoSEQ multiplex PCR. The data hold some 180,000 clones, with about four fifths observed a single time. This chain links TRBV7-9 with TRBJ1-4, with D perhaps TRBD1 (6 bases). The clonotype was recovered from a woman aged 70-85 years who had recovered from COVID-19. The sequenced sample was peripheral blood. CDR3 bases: TGTGCCAGCAGCCGGGGAGGGGGACTAGCTGAAAAACTGTTTTTT. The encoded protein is CASSRGGGLAEKLFF.